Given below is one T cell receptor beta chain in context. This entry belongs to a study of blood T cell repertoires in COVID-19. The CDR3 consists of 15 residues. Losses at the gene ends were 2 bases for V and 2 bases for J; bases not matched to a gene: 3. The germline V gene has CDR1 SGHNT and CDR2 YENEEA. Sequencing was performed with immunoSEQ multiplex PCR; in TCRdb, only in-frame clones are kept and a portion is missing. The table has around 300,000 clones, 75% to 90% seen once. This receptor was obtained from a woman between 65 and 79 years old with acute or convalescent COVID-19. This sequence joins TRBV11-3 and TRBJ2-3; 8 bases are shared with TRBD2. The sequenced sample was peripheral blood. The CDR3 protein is CASSLTGGVTDTQYF. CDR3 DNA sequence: TGTGCCAGCAGCTTAACGGGGGGGGTCACAGATACGCAGTATTTT.